The next 11 T cell receptor beta chains were all read from a single sample in a study of T cell responses to AZD1222 COVID-19 vaccine. Sequenced by immunoSEQ multiplex PCR; TCRdb stores in-frame clones only, minus some. The data hold some 96,000 clones, with 85% to 90% observed a single time. Sequenced here: peripheral blood, sampled on day 0 of AZD1222 vaccination. These receptors were taken from an adult in good health.

This chain uses TRBV2 with TRBJ1-5; the D is unclear. The CDR3 runs to 16 residues. In germline, CDR1 is SNHLY, CDR2 FYNNEI. V gave up 2 bases and J gave up 9 bases, with 20 bases separating them. For the CDR3, the DNA is TGTGCCAGCAGTGAATGGCGTGTGAAGGGTGGCGCGCCCCAGCATTTT. Protein: CASSEWRVKGGAPQHF.

The rearrangement joins TRBV28 to TRBJ1-1; 7 nucleotides line up with TRBD1. The J segment lost 5 bases and the V segment lost 5 bases, leaving 11 bases of the junction unmatched. The germline V gene has CDR1 MDHEN and CDR2 SYDVKM. This CDR3 has 15 amino acids. CDR3 DNA: TGTGCCAGCAGTCCACCGGCAGGGGGACGGACTGAAGCTTTCTTT. Its protein product is CASSPPAGGRTEAFF.

This clone came up a few times. This sequence joins TRBV6-1 and TRBJ2-1; unclear D gene. With 1 base removed from V and 10 bases from J, the gap between germline ends came to 11 bases. This CDR3 contains 13 residues. Germline V gene sequence: CDR1 MNHNS, CDR2 SASEGT. For the CDR3, the DNA is TGTGCCAGCAGTGAAGTGGGCATCGGGGAGCAGTTCTTC. This sequence encodes CASSEVGIGEQFF.

This chain connects TRBV7-9 to TRBJ2-7; D is undetermined. The V gene's germline CDR1 is SEHNR and CDR2 FQNEAQ (reference sequence). CDR3 length: 16 residues. Trimming left V 1 base short and J 3 bases short, with 16 bases between. The CDR3 is CASSLEGRRAYYEQYF. The CDR3 bases are TGTGCCAGCAGCTTAGAGGGCCGACGGGCTTACTACGAGCAGTACTTC.

The chain's CDR3 is CASSSSFAAGEEKLFF. The CDR3 coding sequence is TGTGCCAGCAGTTCGTCGTTCGCGGCGGGGGAAGAAAAACTGTTTTTT. The chain has TRBV28 and TRBJ1-4; D may be TRBD1 (5 bases). V dropped 4 bases and J dropped 8 bases, with 20 bases sitting between them. CDR3 size: 16 residues. Per the germline V gene, CDR1 is MDHEN and CDR2 is SYDVKM. The whole variable domain, remainder taken from reference TRBV28 and TRBJ1-4, is DVKVTQSSRYLVKRTGEKVFLECVQDMDHENMFWYRQDPGLGLRLIYFSYDVKMKEKGDIPEGYSVSREKKERFSLILESASTNQTSMYLCASSSSFAAGEEKLFFGSGTQLSVL.

V gene TRBV5-1 combines with J gene TRBJ2-3; maybe TRBD1 (5 bases). The CDR3 covers 15 residues. The V gene's germline CDR1 is SGHRS and CDR2 YFSETQ. The germline V and J ends were trimmed by 4 bases and 2 bases, with 14 bases remaining between them. CDR3 in amino acids: CASSPRGSITDTQYF. The CDR3 nucleotides are TGCGCCAGCAGCCCAAGGGGTTCTATCACAGATACGCAGTATTTT.

V is TRBV28 and J is TRBJ2-2, with D tentatively TRBD2 (5 bases). V was cut by 4 bases and J by 7 bases, with 13 bases left in between. The germline CDR1 and CDR2 sequences are MDHEN and SYDVKM. The CDR3 contains 14 residues. In DNA, the CDR3 is TGTGCCAGCAGTTCCGGGGAGTCAAGCGGGGAGCTGTTTTTT. Protein: CASSSGESSGELFF.

The J gene is TRBJ1-1, the V gene TRBV29-1, with D unclear. In germline, CDR1 is SQVTM, CDR2 ANQGSEA. V lost 4 bases to trimming and J lost 0 bases, with 12 bases between them. The CDR3 length is 14 residues. Written as DNA, the CDR3 is TGCAGCGTTGTGGCAGATTTCATGAACACTGAAGCTTTCTTT. Translation gives CSVVADFMNTEAFF.

This clone was picked up a small number of times. The chain is built from TRBV5-1 and TRBJ1-1; 8 bases match TRBD1. CDR3 length equals 16 residues. The V and J ends lost 3 bases and 3 bases, in that order; junction bases with no gene match: 10. Germline CDR1 SGHRS, CDR2 YFSETQ. The DNA for the CDR3 is TGCGCCAGCAGCTACCTTTTACAGGGGGGAGACACTGAAGCTTTCTTT. Its translation: CASSYLLQGGDTEAFF.

CDR3 sequence reads: CASSPQQGYNSPLHF. The DNA of the CDR3 is TGTGCCAGCTCACCTCAACAAGGTTACAATTCACCCCTCCACTTT. J is TRBJ1-6 and V is TRBV18; D remains ambiguous. Deletions cut 3 bases from V and 7 bases from J, with 13 bases between. The CDR3 is 15 amino acids. CDR1 is KGHSH, CDR2 LQKENI, per germline.

The chain carries TRBV15 and TRBJ2-2; D call uncertain. Germline values: CDR1 LNHNV, CDR2 YYDKDF (reference sequence). V lost 5 bases, J lost 3 bases, and 16 bases lay in between. The CDR3 sequence is 16 residues long. CDR3 coding DNA: TGTGCCACCAGCCCCTTTGTCCCGTTTGACACCGGGGAGCTGTTTTTT. The encoded protein is CATSPFVPFDTGELFF.